This is a list of T cell receptor beta chains from one sample in a study of spatial heterogeneity in lung cancer. TCRdb re-called the 5' RACE reads with MiXCR, one entry per CDR3 protein. Of under 35,000 distinct CDR3 sequences in the sample, almost 5.5% were seen once. This material consisted of PBMCs, taken at follow-up. The receptors derive from a female donor with early-stage non-small cell lung cancer. CDR3s include the opening cysteine and the closing phenylalanine or tryptophan. A D gene is named only where the DNA matches it firmly. The size entry is marked missing in some rows and otherwise reads once, few, many or a size class.

many	NA	TRBV7-8	TRBJ2-1	TGTGCCAGCAACCCTCTTGTAGGGGCCTACAATGAGCAGTTCTTC	CASNPLVGAYNEQFF
many	NA	TRBV7-8	TRBJ2-2	TGTGCCAGCAGCTTAGAGGGGCGAGGGGTCACCGGGGAGCTGTTTTTT	CASSLEGRGVTGELFF
few	NA	TRBV7-8	TRBJ2-1	TGTGCCAGCAGCTCCCCGGGGGCGCGGAACTACAATGAGCAGTTCTTC	CASSSPGARNYNEQFF
many	TRBD2	TRBV7-8	TRBJ2-7	TGTGCCAGCAGCCCACACGGGGGGCGGGAGGGCTACGAGCAGTACTTC	CASSPHGGREGYEQYF
many	NA	TRBV28	TRBJ2-5	TGTGCCAGCGGCGTTACGGAGACCCAGTACTTC	CASGVTETQYF
many	NA	TRBV10-3	TRBJ1-2	TGTGCCATCAGTGAGTCGCAGGGGTCGGTGAAGGGCTACACCTTC	CAISESQGSVKGYTF
few	TRBD1	TRBV7-2	TRBJ1-2	TGTGCCAGCAGCCCTCGGACAGGGCGCGCTCCTAACTATGGCTACACCTTC	CASSPRTGRAPNYGYTF
many	TRBD2	TRBV29-1	TRBJ2-3	TGCAGCGTTGATAACGGACTAGCACGACCAGATACGCAGTATTTT	CSVDNGLARPDTQYF
many	NA	TRBV3-1	TRBJ2-2	TGTGCCAGCAGCCAAGAGTCCTCCACCGGGGAGCTGTTTTTT	CASSQESSTGELFF
many	NA	TRBV28	TRBJ1-5	TGTGCCAGCAGTTTAAGCAGCGCTAGCAATCAGCCCCAGCATTTT	CASSLSSASNQPQHF
NA	TRBD1	TRBV20-1	TRBJ2-1	TGCAGTGCTCTAAAACAGGGGGCTTTTTACAATGAGCAGTTCTTC	CSALKQGAFYNEQFF
many	NA	TRBV7-2	TRBJ2-3	TGTGCCAGCAGCCAGACGTCTCCTAGCACAGATACGCAGTATTTT	CASSQTSPSTDTQYF
many	TRBD1	TRBV28	TRBJ1-1	TGTGCCAGCAACCTTCCAGGGGGACGGTCTGAAGCTTTCTTT	CASNLPGGRSEAFF
many	TRBD2	TRBV6-1	TRBJ2-7	TGTGCCAGCAGGGGCGGCGGGGGGCCCTACGAGCAGTACTTC	CASRGGGGPYEQYF
many	NA	TRBV28	TRBJ2-2	TGTGCCACCCGGTGGGGTGGGACCGGGGAGCTGTTTTTT	CATRWGGTGELFF
many	NA	TRBV4-2	TRBJ1-1	TGTGCCAGCAGCCAAGACATTGGGCGGACTGAAGCTTTCTTT	CASSQDIGRTEAFF
many	TRBD1	TRBV20-1	TRBJ1-2	TGCAGTGCTCCGCCGGGACAGGGAAATGGCTACACCTTC	CSAPPGQGNGYTF
few	NA	TRBV28	TRBJ2-5	TGTGCCAGCAGGATCCCGGGGCGCTGGGAGACCCAGTACTTC	CASRIPGRWETQYF
many	TRBD1	TRBV6-1	TRBJ1-1	TGTGCCAGCAGTGTCAGGGGGGCGGATACTGAAGCTTTCTTT	CASSVRGADTEAFF
many	NA	TRBV12-3/TRBV12-4	TRBJ1-1	TGTGCCAGCAGTTTGGGGGCTGGTGGGGCTGAAGCTTTCTTT	CASSLGAGGAEAFF
many	TRBD1	TRBV6-5	TRBJ2-7	TGTGCCAGCAGTTACGGGACAGGGGTCTCCTACGAGCAGTACTTC	CASSYGTGVSYEQYF
few	NA	TRBV10-3	TRBJ2-3	TGTGCCATCAGTGATGGGGGAGGAACGCAGTATTTT	CAISDGGGTQYF
NA	TRBD2	TRBV4-3	TRBJ2-7	TGCGCCAGCAGCCAAGGGCGGGGGAGCAGGTCCCACGAGCAGTACTTC	CASSQGRGSRSHEQYF
few	TRBD2	TRBV4-2	TRBJ2-5	TGTGCCAGCAGCCAAGCCGGCGGGGGGATGGAGACCCAGTACTTC	CASSQAGGGMETQYF
few	NA	TRBV4-3	TRBJ2-2	TGCGCCAGCAGCCCCAGGGGGGACGGGGAGCTGTTTTTT	CASSPRGDGELFF
many	NA	TRBV20-1	TRBJ2-1	TGCAGTGGGACAGACTCGAGCTCCTACAATGAGCAGTTCTTC	CSGTDSSSYNEQFF
many	TRBD1	TRBV6-1	TRBJ1-5	TGTGCCAGCAGTCCCGACAGGGTAGGGATTCAGCCCCAGCATTTT	CASSPDRVGIQPQHF
many	TRBD2	TRBV6-2/TRBV6-3	TRBJ2-2	TGTGCCAGCAAAGTCGGACTAGCGTGGACCGGGGAGCTGTTTTTT	CASKVGLAWTGELFF
many	NA	TRBV4-2	TRBJ1-3	TGTGCCAGCAGCCAAGCTGGGACCGGGCTGTCTGGAAACACCATATATTTT	CASSQAGTGLSGNTIYF
many	NA	TRBV4-3	TRBJ1-3	TGCGCCAGCAGCCTTAGGACAGGAAACACCATATATTTT	CASSLRTGNTIYF
many	NA	TRBV5-1	TRBJ2-5	TGCGCCAGCAGCTTGGCCGCCGGATACCAAGAGACCCAGTACTTC	CASSLAAGYQETQYF
many	TRBD2	TRBV9	TRBJ2-5	TGTGCCAGCAGCCCAGAGGCGGGGGGCAACCAAGAGACCCAGTACTTC	CASSPEAGGNQETQYF
many	NA	TRBV15	TRBJ1-5	TGTGCCACCAGCAGAGGGGGCAGGGAGAGTCAGCCCCAGCATTTT	CATSRGGRESQPQHF
many	TRBD2	TRBV7-9	TRBJ2-3	TGTGCCAGCAGCTTAGTTGGTAGCGGGGGCGCAGATACGCAGTATTTT	CASSLVGSGGADTQYF
many	TRBD2	TRBV7-2	TRBJ2-3	TGTGCCAGCAGCTTAGGGCTAGCGGGAGAGGGAGATACGCAGTATTTT	CASSLGLAGEGDTQYF
medium-sized	NA	TRBV28	TRBJ1-3	TGTGCCAGCAGTTTTGAACAGTGGGGAAACACCATATATTTT	CASSFEQWGNTIYF
many	NA	TRBV20-1	TRBJ1-6	TGCAGTGCTAGTTTGGGGGGGAATTCACCCCTCCACTTT	CSASLGGNSPLHF
many	NA	TRBV27	TRBJ1-2	TGTGCCAGCAGTCCGTCCAGGTCGGGGGCTGGCTACACCTTC	CASSPSRSGAGYTF
many	TRBD1	TRBV6-2/TRBV6-3	TRBJ2-5	TGTGCCAGCCCGAGGATCAGGGGGCTTGAAACCCAGTACTTC	CASPRIRGLETQYF
many	NA	TRBV19	TRBJ2-3	TGTGCCAGTAGTATTGCAGATACGCAGTATTTT	CASSIADTQYF
many	NA	TRBV28	TRBJ1-5	TGTGCCAGCAGTTTAACGGACAGCAGCAATCAGCCCCAGCATTTT	CASSLTDSSNQPQHF
many	NA	TRBV20-1	TRBJ2-3	TGCAGTGCCGCGGGCGACACAGATACGCAGTATTTT	CSAAGDTDTQYF
many	TRBD1	TRBV5-4	TRBJ1-5	TGTGCCAGCAGGAGTGACAGGGGGTTCTATAGCAATCAGCCCCAGCATTTT	CASRSDRGFYSNQPQHF
many	NA	TRBV5-4	TRBJ2-1	TGTGCCAGCAGCGGCGGGACCCCAAGCTCCTACAATGAGCAGTTCTTC	CASSGGTPSSYNEQFF
many	NA	TRBV7-2	TRBJ2-7	TGTGCCAGCAGCTCCTTAGCCATGTTCTACGAGCAGTACTTC	CASSSLAMFYEQYF
NA	TRBD2	TRBV6-2/TRBV6-3	TRBJ2-1	TGTGCCAGCAGGGGACTAGCGGGAACGGATGAGCAGTTCTTC	CASRGLAGTDEQFF
many	NA	TRBV5-1	TRBJ1-1	TGCGCCAGCAGTCCTATTCGCGACAGCGTTCCCCTTGGGGGTGAAGCTTTCTTT	CASSPIRDSVPLGGEAFF
many	NA	TRBV27	TRBJ2-4	TGTGCCAGCAGTTTCAAACCCCTCCAGATTCAGTACTTC	CASSFKPLQIQYF
NA	NA	TRBV12-3/TRBV12-4	TRBJ2-1	TGTGCCAGCAGGGGGACCCTTAATGAGCAGTTCTTC	CASRGTLNEQFF
many	TRBD1	TRBV5-1	TRBJ2-2	TGCGCCAGCAGCCCGGGACAGCCCACCGGGGAGCTGTTTTTT	CASSPGQPTGELFF
many	NA	TRBV7-2	TRBJ2-1	TGTGCCAGCAGGAGGGACGGAAGCTCCTACAATGAGCAGTTCTTC	CASRRDGSSYNEQFF
few	NA	TRBV20-1	TRBJ2-7	TGCAGTGCTAGTGTAGAAGGGTCCTACGAGCAGTACTTC	CSASVEGSYEQYF
few	NA	TRBV2	TRBJ2-3	TGTGCCAGCAGTGTCGGAACAGATACGCAGTATTTT	CASSVGTDTQYF
medium-sized	NA	TRBV27	TRBJ2-1	TGTGCCAGCAGTATCCCTCCCGGTGAGCAGTTCTTC	CASSIPPGEQFF
many	NA	TRBV23-1	TRBJ2-7	TGCGCCAGCAGAGGGACACTTGGGGACTGTCCCTACGAGCAGTACTTC	CASRGTLGDCPYEQYF
many	NA	TRBV28	TRBJ1-2	TGTGCCAGCAGTAATCCCCGGGGCTATGGCTACACCTTC	CASSNPRGYGYTF
medium-sized	NA	TRBV29-1	TRBJ1-5	TGCAGCGTTGAAGACGGCGGGGGCCCCAATCAGCCCCAGCATTTT	CSVEDGGGPNQPQHF
many	NA	TRBV7-2	TRBJ1-5	TGTGCCAGCAGTTACGCAGGAGGGGGAAATCAGCCCCAGCATTTT	CASSYAGGGNQPQHF
many	NA	TRBV11-2	TRBJ2-2	TGTGCCAGCAGCTTAGAAGGAGGGAACGGGGAGCTGTTTTTT	CASSLEGGNGELFF